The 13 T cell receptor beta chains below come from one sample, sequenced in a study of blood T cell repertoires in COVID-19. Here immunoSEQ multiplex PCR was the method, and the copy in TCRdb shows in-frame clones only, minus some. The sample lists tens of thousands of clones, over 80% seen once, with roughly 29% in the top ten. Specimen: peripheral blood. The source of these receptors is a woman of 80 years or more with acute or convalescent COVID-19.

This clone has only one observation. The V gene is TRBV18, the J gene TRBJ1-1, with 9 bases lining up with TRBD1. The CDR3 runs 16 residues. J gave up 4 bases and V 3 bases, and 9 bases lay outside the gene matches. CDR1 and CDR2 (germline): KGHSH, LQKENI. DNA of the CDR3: TGTGCCAGCTCACCCTCACAGGGGGCGGCCGGCACTGAAGCTTTCTTT. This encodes CASSPSQGAAGTEAFF.

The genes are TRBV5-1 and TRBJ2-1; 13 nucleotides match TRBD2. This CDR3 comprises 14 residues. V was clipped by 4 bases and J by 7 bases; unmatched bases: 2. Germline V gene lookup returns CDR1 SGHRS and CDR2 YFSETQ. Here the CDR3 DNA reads TGCGCCAGCAGCCCGGGACTAGCGGGAAATGAGCAGTTCTTC. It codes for CASSPGLAGNEQFF.

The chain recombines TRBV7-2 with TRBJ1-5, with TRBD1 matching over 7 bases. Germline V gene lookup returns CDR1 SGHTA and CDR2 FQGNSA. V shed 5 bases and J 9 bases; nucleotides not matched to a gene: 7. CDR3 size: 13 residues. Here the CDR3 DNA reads TGTGCCAGCAGCCAGGGACAGCTCTTGCCCCAGCATTTT. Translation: CASSQGQLLPQHF. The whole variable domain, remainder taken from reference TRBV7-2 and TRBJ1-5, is GAGVSQSPSNKVTEKGKDVELRCDPISGHTALYWYRQSLGQGLEFLIYFQGNSAPDKSGLPSDRFSAERTGGSVSTLTIQRTQQEDSAVYLCASSQGQLLPQHFGDGTRLSIL.

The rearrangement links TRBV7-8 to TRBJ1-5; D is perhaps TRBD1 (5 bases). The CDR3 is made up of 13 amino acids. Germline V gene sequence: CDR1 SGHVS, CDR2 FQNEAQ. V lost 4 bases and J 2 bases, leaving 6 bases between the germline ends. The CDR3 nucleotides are TGTGCCAGCAGCTCGACAGGCAATCAGCCCCAGCATTTT. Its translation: CASSSTGNQPQHF.

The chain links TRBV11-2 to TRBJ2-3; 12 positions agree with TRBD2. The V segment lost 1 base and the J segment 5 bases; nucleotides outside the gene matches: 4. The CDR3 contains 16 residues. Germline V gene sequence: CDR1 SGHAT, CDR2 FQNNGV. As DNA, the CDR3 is TGTGCCAGCAGCTTAGGACTAGCGGGAGATCTAGATACGCAGTATTTT. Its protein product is CASSLGLAGDLDTQYF.

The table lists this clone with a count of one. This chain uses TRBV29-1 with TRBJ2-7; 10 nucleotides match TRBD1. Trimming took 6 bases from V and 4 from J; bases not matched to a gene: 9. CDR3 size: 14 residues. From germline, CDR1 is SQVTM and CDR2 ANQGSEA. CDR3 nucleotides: TGCAGCGTCGCTCTCCGACAGGGGGCGTACGAGCAGTACTTC. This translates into CSVALRQGAYEQYF.

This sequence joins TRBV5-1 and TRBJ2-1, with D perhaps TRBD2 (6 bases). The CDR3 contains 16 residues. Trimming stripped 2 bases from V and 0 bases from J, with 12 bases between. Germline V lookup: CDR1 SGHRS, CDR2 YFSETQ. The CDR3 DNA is TGCGCCAGCAGCTTTCTTTCTAGCGTCTCCTACAATGAGCAGTTCTTC. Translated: CASSFLSSVSYNEQFF. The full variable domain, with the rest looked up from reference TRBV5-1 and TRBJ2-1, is KAGVTQTPRYLIKTRGQQVTLSCSPISGHRSVSWYQQTPGQGLQFLFEYFSETQRNKGNFPGRFSGRQFSNSRSEMNVSTLELGDSALYLCASSFLSSVSYNEQFFGPGTRLTVL.

Here the CDR3 reads CASSLGSQQETQYF. In nucleotides, the CDR3 is TGCGCCAGCAGCTTGGGTTCACAGCAAGAGACCCAGTACTTC. V usage is TRBV5-1 and J usage is TRBJ2-5; no clear D gene. Germline V gives CDR1 SGHRS, CDR2 YFSETQ. V was shortened by 0 bases and J by 2 bases, with 8 bases between the two germline ends. This CDR3 comprises 14 residues.

Written as DNA, the CDR3 is TGTGCCAGCAGCCTTATCGAGACAGGGGAAGATACGCAGTATTTT. It translates to CASSLIETGEDTQYF. The gene calls are TRBV7-2 and TRBJ2-3; TRBD1 matches at 8 bases. The CDR3 spans 15 residues. Germline lookup yields CDR1 SGHTA and CDR2 FQGNSA. V trimming: 5 bases; J trimming: 5 bases; junction bases outside the gene matches: 9.

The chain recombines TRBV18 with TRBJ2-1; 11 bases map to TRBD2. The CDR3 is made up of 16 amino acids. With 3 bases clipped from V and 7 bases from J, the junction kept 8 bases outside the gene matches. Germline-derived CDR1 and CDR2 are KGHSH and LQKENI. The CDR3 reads CASSPAGSGRGNEQFF. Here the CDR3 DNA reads TGTGCCAGCTCACCGGCGGGTAGCGGGAGGGGGAATGAGCAGTTCTTC.

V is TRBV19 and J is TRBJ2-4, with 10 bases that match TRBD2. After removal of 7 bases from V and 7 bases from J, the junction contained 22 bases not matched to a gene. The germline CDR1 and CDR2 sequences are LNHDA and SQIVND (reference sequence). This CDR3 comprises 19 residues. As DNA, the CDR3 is TGTGCCAGTACCGATTCTCTTCGTGGGGCTAGCGGGAGTTATAACATTCAGTACTTC. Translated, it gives CASTDSLRGASGSYNIQYF.

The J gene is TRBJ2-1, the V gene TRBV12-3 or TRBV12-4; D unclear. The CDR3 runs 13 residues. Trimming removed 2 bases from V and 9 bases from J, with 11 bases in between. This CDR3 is CASSLLPPGEQFF. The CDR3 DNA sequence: TGTGCCAGCAGTTTATTGCCCCCAGGTGAGCAGTTCTTC.

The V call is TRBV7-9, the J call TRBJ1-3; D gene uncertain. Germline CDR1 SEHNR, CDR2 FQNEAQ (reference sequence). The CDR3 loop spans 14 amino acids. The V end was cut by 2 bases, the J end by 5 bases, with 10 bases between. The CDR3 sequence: CASSLSVPRNTIYF. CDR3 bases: TGTGCCAGCAGCTTATCAGTTCCGCGAAACACCATATATTTT.